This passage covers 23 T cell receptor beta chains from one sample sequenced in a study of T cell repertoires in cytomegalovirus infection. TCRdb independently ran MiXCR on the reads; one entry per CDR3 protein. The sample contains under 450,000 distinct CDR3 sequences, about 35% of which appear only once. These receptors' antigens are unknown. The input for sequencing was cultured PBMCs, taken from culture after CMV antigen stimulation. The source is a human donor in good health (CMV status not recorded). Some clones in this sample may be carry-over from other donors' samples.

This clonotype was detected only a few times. CDR3 sequence: CASSQVYRDSNYGYTF. CDR3 coding DNA: TGCGCCAGCAGCCAAGTGTATCGGGACAGTAATTATGGCTACACCTTC. This rearrangement joins TRBV4-3 to TRBJ1-2; 7 bases are shared with TRBD1. From germline, CDR1 is LGHNA and CDR2 YSLEER. The CDR3 loop spans 16 amino acids. Unmatched junction bases numbered 10, after V lost 1 base and J lost 5 bases.

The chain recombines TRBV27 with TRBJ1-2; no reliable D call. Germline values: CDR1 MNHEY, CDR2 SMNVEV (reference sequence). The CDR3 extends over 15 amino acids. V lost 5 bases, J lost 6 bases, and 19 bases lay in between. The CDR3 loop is CASSNYDKRGDGYTF. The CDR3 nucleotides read TGTGCCAGCAGTAACTACGACAAGCGGGGAGATGGCTACACCTTC.

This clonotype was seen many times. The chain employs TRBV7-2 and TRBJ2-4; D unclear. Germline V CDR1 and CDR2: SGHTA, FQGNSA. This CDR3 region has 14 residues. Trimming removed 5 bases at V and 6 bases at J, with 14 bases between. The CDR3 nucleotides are TGTGCCAGCAGCCTACTTCCCTCCATAAACATTCAGTACTTC. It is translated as CASSLLPSINIQYF.

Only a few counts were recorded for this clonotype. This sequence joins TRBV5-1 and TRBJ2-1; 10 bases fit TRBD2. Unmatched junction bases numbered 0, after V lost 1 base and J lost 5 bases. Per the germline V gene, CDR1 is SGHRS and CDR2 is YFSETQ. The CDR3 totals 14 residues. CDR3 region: CASSLSGGDNEQFF. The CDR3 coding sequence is TGCGCCAGCAGCTTGAGCGGGGGGGACAATGAGCAGTTCTTC. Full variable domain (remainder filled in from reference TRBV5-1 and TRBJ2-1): KAGVTQTPRYLIKTRGQQVTLSCSPISGHRSVSWYQQTPGQGLQFLFEYFSETQRNKGNFPGRFSGRQFSNSRSEMNVSTLELGDSALYLCASSLSGGDNEQFFGPGTRLTVL.

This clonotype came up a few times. CDR3 in amino acids: CASSLGLAGGMAKNIQYF. In DNA form, the CDR3 reads TGTGCCAGCAGCCTCGGACTAGCGGGAGGGATGGCCAAAAACATTCAGTACTTC. The chain joins TRBV7-3 to TRBJ2-4, with 15 positions matching TRBD2. CDR3 length: 18 amino acids. V lost 5 bases to trimming and J lost 1 base; unmatched junction nucleotides: 6. Germline V gene sequence: CDR1 SGHTA, CDR2 FQGTGA.

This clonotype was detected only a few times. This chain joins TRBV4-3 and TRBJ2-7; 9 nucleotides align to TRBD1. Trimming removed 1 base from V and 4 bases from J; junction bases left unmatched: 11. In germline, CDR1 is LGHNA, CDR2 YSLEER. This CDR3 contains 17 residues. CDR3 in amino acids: CASSQGGPGTGIYEQYF. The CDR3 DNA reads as TGCGCCAGCAGCCAAGGTGGCCCCGGGACAGGGATATACGAGCAGTACTTC.

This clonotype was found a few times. The CDR3 coding sequence is TGTGCCAGCAGTCCGCTCAAGGGGACAGGGTCTCTCAATCAGCCCCAGCATTTT. Amino acids: CASSPLKGTGSLNQPQHF. The chain couples TRBV28 to TRBJ1-5; 9 positions match TRBD1. This CDR3 region has 18 residues. The junction had 14 bases not matched to a gene; V was cut back by 5 bases and J by 3 bases. Germline loops: CDR1 MDHEN, CDR2 SYDVKM.

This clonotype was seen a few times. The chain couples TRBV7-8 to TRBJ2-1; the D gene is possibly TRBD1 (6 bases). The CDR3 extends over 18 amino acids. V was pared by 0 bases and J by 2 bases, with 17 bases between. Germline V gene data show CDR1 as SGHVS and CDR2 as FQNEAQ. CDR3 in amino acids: CASSLARRSRGTYNEQFF. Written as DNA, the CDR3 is TGTGCCAGCAGCTTAGCGCGTCGGAGTAGGGGGACCTACAATGAGCAGTTCTTC.

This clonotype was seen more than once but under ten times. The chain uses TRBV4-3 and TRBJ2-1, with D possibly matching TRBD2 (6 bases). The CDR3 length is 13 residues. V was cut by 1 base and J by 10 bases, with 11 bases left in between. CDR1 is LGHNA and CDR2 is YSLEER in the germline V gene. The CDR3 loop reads CASSQARLAEQFF. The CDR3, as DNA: TGCGCCAGCAGCCAAGCGCGGCTAGCGGAGCAGTTCTTC.

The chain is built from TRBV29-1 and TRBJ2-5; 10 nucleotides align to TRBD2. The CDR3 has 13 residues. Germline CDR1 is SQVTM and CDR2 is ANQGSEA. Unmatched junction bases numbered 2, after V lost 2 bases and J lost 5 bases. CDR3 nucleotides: TGCAGCGTTGAAACTAGCGGGACCGAGACCCAGTACTTC. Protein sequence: CSVETSGTETQYF. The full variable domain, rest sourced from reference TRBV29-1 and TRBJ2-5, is SAVISQKPSRDICQRGTSLTIQCQVDSQVTMMFWYRQQPGQSLTLIATANQGSEATYESGFVIDKFPISRPNLTFSTLTVSNMSPEDSSIYLCSVETSGTETQYFGPGTRLLVL.

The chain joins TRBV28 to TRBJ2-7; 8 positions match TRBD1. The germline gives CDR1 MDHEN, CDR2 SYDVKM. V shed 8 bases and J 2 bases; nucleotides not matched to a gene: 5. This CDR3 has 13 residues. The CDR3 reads CASWTGSAYEQYF. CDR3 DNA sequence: TGTGCCAGCTGGACAGGGTCAGCCTACGAGCAGTACTTC.

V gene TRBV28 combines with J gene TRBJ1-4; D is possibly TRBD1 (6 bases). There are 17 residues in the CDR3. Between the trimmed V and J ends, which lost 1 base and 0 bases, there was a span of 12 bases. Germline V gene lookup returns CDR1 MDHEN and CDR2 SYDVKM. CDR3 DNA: TGTGCCAGCAGTTTATACGGGCAGGGGACAACTAATGAAAAACTGTTTTTT. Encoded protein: CASSLYGQGTTNEKLFF.

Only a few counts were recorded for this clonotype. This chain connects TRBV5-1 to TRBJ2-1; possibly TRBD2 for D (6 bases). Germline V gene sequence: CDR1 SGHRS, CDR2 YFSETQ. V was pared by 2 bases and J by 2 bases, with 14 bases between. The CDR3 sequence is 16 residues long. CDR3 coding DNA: TGCGCCAGCAGCTTCGGATTAGCGGCTGCCTACAATGAGCAGTTCTTC. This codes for CASSFGLAAAYNEQFF.

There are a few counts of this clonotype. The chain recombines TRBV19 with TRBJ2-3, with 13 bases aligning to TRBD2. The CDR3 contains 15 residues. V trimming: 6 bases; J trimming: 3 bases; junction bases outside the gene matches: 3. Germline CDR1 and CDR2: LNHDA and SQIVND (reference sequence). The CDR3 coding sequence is TGTGCCAGTAGATGGACTAGCGGGGGAACAGATACGCAGTATTTT. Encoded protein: CASRWTSGGTDTQYF. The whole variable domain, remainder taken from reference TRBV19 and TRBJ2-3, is DGGITQSPKYLFRKEGQNVTLSCEQNLNHDAMYWYRQDPGQGLRLIYYSQIVNDFQKGDIAEGYSVSREKKESFPLTVTSAQKNPTAFYLCASRWTSGGTDTQYFGPGTRLTVL.

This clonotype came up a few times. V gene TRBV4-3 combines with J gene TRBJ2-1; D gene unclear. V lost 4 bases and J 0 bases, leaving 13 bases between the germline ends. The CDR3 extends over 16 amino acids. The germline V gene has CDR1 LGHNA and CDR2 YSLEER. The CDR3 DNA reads TGCGCCAGCAGCCCTCTATATTTTAGCTCCTACAATGAGCAGTTCTTC. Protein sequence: CASSPLYFSSYNEQFF.

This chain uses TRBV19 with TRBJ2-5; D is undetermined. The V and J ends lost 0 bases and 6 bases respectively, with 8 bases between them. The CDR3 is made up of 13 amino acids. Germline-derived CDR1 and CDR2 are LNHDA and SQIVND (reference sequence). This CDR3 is CASSIDEVQTQYF. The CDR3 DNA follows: TGTGCCAGTAGTATAGATGAGGTTCAGACCCAGTACTTC.

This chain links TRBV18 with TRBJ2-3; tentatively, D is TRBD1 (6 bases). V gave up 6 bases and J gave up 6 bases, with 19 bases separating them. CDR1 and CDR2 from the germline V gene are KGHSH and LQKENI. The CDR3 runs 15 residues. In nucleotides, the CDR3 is TGTGCCAGCTCCCCGACAGGAGTGGGTGTGGATACGCAGTATTTT. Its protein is CASSPTGVGVDTQYF.

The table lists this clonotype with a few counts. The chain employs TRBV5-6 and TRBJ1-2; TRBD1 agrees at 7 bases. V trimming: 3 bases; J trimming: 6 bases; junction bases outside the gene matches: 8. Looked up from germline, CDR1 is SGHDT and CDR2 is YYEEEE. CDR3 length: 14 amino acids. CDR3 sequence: CASSSPGQEDGYTF. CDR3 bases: TGTGCCAGCAGCTCACCCGGACAGGAAGATGGCTACACCTTC.

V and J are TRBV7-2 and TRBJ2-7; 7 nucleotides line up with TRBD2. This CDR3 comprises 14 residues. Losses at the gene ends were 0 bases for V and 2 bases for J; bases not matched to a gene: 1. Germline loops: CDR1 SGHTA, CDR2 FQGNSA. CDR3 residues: CASSLAGLAYEQYV. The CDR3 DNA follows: TGTGCCAGCAGCTTAGCCGGACTAGCCTACGAGCAGTACGTC.

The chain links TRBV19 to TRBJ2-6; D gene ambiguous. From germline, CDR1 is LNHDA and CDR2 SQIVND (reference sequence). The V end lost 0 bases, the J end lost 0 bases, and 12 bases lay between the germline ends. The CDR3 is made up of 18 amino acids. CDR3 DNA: TGTGCCAGTAGTATAGAACCAGTTGTTCTCTCTGGGGCCAACGTCCTGACTTTC. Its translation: CASSIEPVVLSGANVLTF.

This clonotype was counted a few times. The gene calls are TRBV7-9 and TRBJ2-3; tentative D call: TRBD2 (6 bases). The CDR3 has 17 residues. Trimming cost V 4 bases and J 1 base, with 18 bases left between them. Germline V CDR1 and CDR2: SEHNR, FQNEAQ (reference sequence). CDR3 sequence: CASSSEVGEARTDTQYF. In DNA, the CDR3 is TGTGCCAGCAGCTCCGAGGTGGGGGAGGCCCGCACAGATACGCAGTATTTT. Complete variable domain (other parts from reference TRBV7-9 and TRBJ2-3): DTGVSQNPRHKITKRGQNVTFRCDPISEHNRLYWYRQTLGQGPEFLTYFQNEAQLEKSRLLSDRFSAERPKGSFSTLEIQRTEQGDSAMYLCASSSEVGEARTDTQYFGPGTRLTVL.

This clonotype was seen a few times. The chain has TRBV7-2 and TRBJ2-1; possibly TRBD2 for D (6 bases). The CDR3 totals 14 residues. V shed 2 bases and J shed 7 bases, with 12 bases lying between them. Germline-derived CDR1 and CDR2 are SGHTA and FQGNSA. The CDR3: CASSLYGSRNEQFF. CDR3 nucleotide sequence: TGTGCCAGCAGCTTATACGGGAGTAGAAATGAGCAGTTCTTC.

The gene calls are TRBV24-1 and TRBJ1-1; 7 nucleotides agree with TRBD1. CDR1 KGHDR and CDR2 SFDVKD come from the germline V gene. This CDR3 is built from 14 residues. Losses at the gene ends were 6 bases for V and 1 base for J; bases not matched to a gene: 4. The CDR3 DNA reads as TGTGCCACCAGTAAGACAGGGAAGAACACTGAAGCTTTCTTT. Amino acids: CATSKTGKNTEAFF.